This T cell receptor beta chain was sequenced in a study of shared clonotypes between healthy human individuals. General study findings and limits: Shared across a few donors were about 4.8% of the naive CD4 clonotypes. The donor pool, a small one, limited the genetic and exposure-history diversity represented.

Produced via immunoSEQ multiplex PCR; TCRdb's table is partial and in-frame only. The sample records about 960,000 clones, about three quarters being singletons. From germline, CDR1 is SGHAT and CDR2 FQNNGV. The CDR3 runs 14 residues. Deletions cut 1 base from V and 5 bases from J, with 9 bases between. This clone was recorded only once. Its antigen is unknown. The sample holds other DNA sequences that translate to the same CDR3. The chain joins TRBV11-2 to TRBJ1-3, with a possible D match to TRBD1 (6 bases). The material sequenced was memory CD4+ T cells sorted from blood. The subset is: CD45RA-negative fraction. The sequence derives from a young man in good health. CDR3 sequence: CASSLGGARNTIYF. The CDR3 nucleotides read TGTGCCAGCAGCTTAGGGGGGGCGAGAAACACCATATATTTT.